This TCR beta chain was observed in a study of cytomegalovirus exposure and HLA in healthy donors. Germline trimming cut 4 bases from V and 0 bases from J; bases unmatched to any gene: 1. The CDR3 sequence is 14 residues long. The germline V gene has CDR1 SGHVS and CDR2 FQNEAQ. With regard to this clone: What it recognizes is unknown.

Findings and caveats of the study: Links to common viral pathogens appeared, in a later analysis, for several of the most significant clusters. Certain indistinguishable V segments, among them TRBV6-2 and TRBV6-3, were excluded. Immune exposure information comprised only CMV serostatus.

PCR employed 60 Vbeta and 13 Jbeta primers. Assay: immunoSEQ multiplex PCR; the TCRdb copy retains only in-frame clones and omits some. The profile covers about 140,000 clones, with over 75% appearing a single time and 2% to 2.5% taken by the ten largest. This clonotype was sampled from a man younger than 40 in good health and CMV-seronegative. The J gene is TRBJ2-7, the V gene TRBV7-8; TRBD1 agrees at 9 bases. Sequencing used PBMCs. CDR3 sequence reads: CASSSQGASYEQYF. The DNA for the CDR3 is TGTGCCAGCAGCTCACAGGGGGCCTCCTACGAGCAGTACTTC.